The 19 T cell receptor beta chains in this list originate from one sample, sequenced in a study of blood T cell repertoires in COVID-19. The protocol was immunoSEQ multiplex PCR, while the TCRdb copy is restricted to in-frame clones and leaves out a portion. Of around 300,000 clones in the sample, around 85% were seen once. Sequences were obtained from peripheral blood. Receptor source: a woman aged 30 to 39 who had recovered from COVID-19.

V and J are TRBV24-1 and TRBJ2-1, with 9 bases aligning to TRBD1. The V segment lost 4 bases and the J segment 6 bases; nucleotides outside the gene matches: 12. This CDR3 is built from 17 residues. CDR1 is KGHDR and CDR2 is SFDVKD in the germline V gene. CDR3 DNA sequence: TGTGCCACCAGTGAGGCCGGGACAGGGACTCAATTCAATGAGCAGTTCTTC. It is translated as CATSEAGTGTQFNEQFF.

The rearrangement links TRBV19 to TRBJ2-1, with D tentatively TRBD1 (5 bases). The CDR3 length is 14 residues. Deletions cut 3 bases from V and 6 bases from J, with 12 bases between. Germline V gives CDR1 LNHDA, CDR2 SQIVND (reference sequence). This chain's CDR3 is CASSIQGAGNEQFF. The CDR3 coding sequence is TGTGCCAGTAGTATCCAGGGCGCAGGCAATGAGCAGTTCTTC.

This clone was found many times. The chain recombines TRBV25-1 with TRBJ2-2, with 10 bases that match TRBD1. The trim removed 8 bases at V and 6 bases at J, leaving 0 bases unmatched. The germline V gene encodes CDR1 MGHDK and CDR2 SYGVNS. The CDR3 totals 12 residues. CDR3 in DNA: TGTGCCAGCGGACAGGGGGCCGGGGAGCTGTTTTTT. Translation gives CASGQGAGELFF.

The genes are TRBV30 and TRBJ1-2; TRBD1 is a possible D gene (6 bases). V lost 4 bases and J 3 bases, leaving 6 bases between the germline ends. The CDR3 has 11 residues. Germline CDR1 is GTSNPN and CDR2 is SVGIG (reference sequence). The CDR3 spells CAWTGDYGYTF. As DNA, the CDR3 is TGTGCCTGGACAGGGGACTATGGCTACACCTTC. Together with reference TRBV30 and TRBJ1-2, the CDR3 gives the full variable domain: SQTIHQWPATLVQPVGSPLSLECTVEGTSNPNLYWYRQAAGRGLQLLFYSVGIGQISSEVPQNLSASRPQDRQFILSSKKLLLSDSGFYLCAWTGDYGYTFGSGTRLTVV.

The V gene is TRBV28, the J gene TRBJ2-1; 7 bases match TRBD2. The CDR3 has 14 amino acids. CDR1 is MDHEN, CDR2 SYDVKM, per germline. Unmatched junction bases numbered 4, after V lost 2 bases and J lost 6 bases. CDR3 nucleotide sequence: TGTGCCAGCAGTTTACTAGCGGTACCCAATGAGCAGTTCTTC. This encodes CASSLLAVPNEQFF.

The CDR3 DNA reads as TGTGCCAGCAGCAAAGTGGAACAGGGGGTCGACGAGCAGTACTTC. It codes for CASSKVEQGVDEQYF. This chain joins TRBV21-1 and TRBJ2-7; the DNA was not compared with TRBD1, the D call given in the table. TRBV21-1 is a pseudogene. This CDR3 contains 15 residues.

The J gene is TRBJ1-1, the V gene TRBV5-1, with a tentative D call TRBD1 (6 bases). Trimming took 2 bases from V and 4 from J, leaving 12 bases between them. Germline-derived CDR1 and CDR2 are SGHRS and YFSETQ. The CDR3 runs 14 residues. The CDR3 loop is CASSLQGEFTEAFF. The CDR3 nucleotides read TGCGCCAGCAGCTTACAGGGTGAATTCACTGAAGCTTTCTTT.

V is TRBV18 and J is TRBJ2-5; 9 bases are a match to TRBD2. CDR3 length: 16 residues. Unmatched junction bases numbered 11, after V lost 5 bases and J lost 4 bases. The germline CDR1 and CDR2 sequences are KGHSH and LQKENI. The CDR3 sequence: CASSATGLAAGETQYF. CDR3 nucleotides: TGTGCCAGCTCAGCGACGGGACTAGCAGCCGGAGAGACCCAGTACTTC.

This clone was detected only once. The chain recombines TRBV2 with TRBJ2-3; 7 positions agree with TRBD2. The germline gives CDR1 SNHLY, CDR2 FYNNEI. J was trimmed by 2 bases and V by 2 bases; bases with no gene match: 4. The length of the CDR3 is 15 residues. The CDR3 nucleotides read TGTGCCAGCAGTGAACGGCTAGCGGACACAGATACGCAGTATTTT. Encoded protein: CASSERLADTDTQYF. The complete variable domain, with remaining parts taken from reference TRBV2 and TRBJ2-3, reads EPEVTQTPSHQVTQMGQEVILRCVPISNHLYFYWYRQILGQKVEFLVSFYNNEISEKSEIFDDQFSVERPDGSNFTLKIRSTKLEDSAMYFCASSERLADTDTQYFGPGTRLTVL.

This chain joins TRBV10-1 and TRBJ2-3, with D perhaps matching TRBD2 (7 bases). The CDR3 extends over 16 amino acids. CDR1 is WNHNN, CDR2 SYGVQD, per germline (reference sequence). V lost 0 bases and J 2 bases, leaving 12 bases between the germline ends. CDR3 sequence: CASSESEGGLTDTQYF. CDR3 nucleotides: TGCGCCAGCAGTGAGTCGGAGGGGGGGCTCACAGATACGCAGTATTTT.

The chain recombines TRBV3-1 (or the pseudogene TRBV3-2) with TRBJ1-1; 7 bases map to TRBD1. Germline CDR1 LGHDT, CDR2 YNNKEL (reference sequence). The CDR3 runs to 13 residues. V was pared by 4 bases and J by 4 bases, with 3 bases of the junction left unmatched. As DNA, the CDR3 is TGTGCCAGCAGCCTACAGGGGATCACTGAAGCTTTCTTT. Its protein product is CASSLQGITEAFF.

This clone was counted between two and nine times. V usage is TRBV5-8 and J usage is TRBJ1-2; a weak D match, TRBD1 (6 bases). V lost 2 bases and J lost 1, with 12 bases in between. There are 15 residues in the CDR3. Germline V CDR1 and CDR2: SGHTS, YDEGEE. CDR3: CASSLGQSFNYGYTF. The DNA for the CDR3 is TGTGCCAGCAGCTTAGGACAGTCCTTTAACTATGGCTACACCTTC. Drawing the rest from reference TRBV5-8 and TRBJ1-2, the complete variable domain is EAGVTQSPTHLIKTRGQQATLRCSPISGHTSVYWYQQALGLGLQFLLWYDEGEERNRGNFPPRFSGRQFPNYSSELNVNALELEDSALYLCASSLGQSFNYGYTFGSGTRLTVV.

The genes are TRBV3-1 (or the pseudogene TRBV3-2) and TRBJ2-7; D possibly corresponds to TRBD1 (6 bases). This CDR3 is 14 amino acids long. Trimming left V 4 bases short and J 3 bases short, with 13 bases between. CDR1 and CDR2 (germline): LGHDT, YNNKEL (reference sequence). CDR3 nucleotides: TGTGCCAGCAGCCGAAGCAGGGGATTCTACGAGCAGTACTTC. Amino acids: CASSRSRGFYEQYF.

This rearrangement joins TRBV6-2 or TRBV6-3 to TRBJ2-7; 11 bases are a match to TRBD1. J was trimmed by 1 base and V by 6 bases; bases with no gene match: 11. CDR3 length: 17 amino acids. Germline loops: CDR1 MNHEY, CDR2 SVGEGT. The CDR3 region is CASSPPWTGGSSYEQYF. CDR3 coding DNA: TGTGCCAGCAGCCCACCCTGGACAGGGGGCTCGTCCTACGAGCAGTACTTC.

This sequence joins TRBV6-2 or TRBV6-3 and TRBJ2-1, with D perhaps matching TRBD2 (5 bases). Trimming left V 6 bases short and J 3 bases short, with 9 bases between. Germline CDR1 is MNHEY and CDR2 is SVGEGT. The CDR3 sequence is 13 residues long. CDR3 coding DNA: TGTGCCAGCAGCCGTGACTACTACAATGAGCAGTTCTTC. It is translated as CASSRDYYNEQFF.

The J gene is TRBJ1-1, the V gene TRBV9; D not resolved. Per germline, CDR1 SGDLS and CDR2 YYNGEE. V gave up 0 bases and J gave up 3 bases, with 12 bases separating them. The CDR3 covers 15 residues. In nucleotides, the CDR3 is TGTGCCAGCAGCGTAGAGGAAGGGAGGTACACTGAAGCTTTCTTT. Protein product: CASSVEEGRYTEAFF.

V and J are TRBV7-2 and TRBJ2-7; TRBD1 agrees at 7 bases. Germline V lookup: CDR1 SGHTA, CDR2 FQGNSA. V shed 0 bases and J 0 bases; nucleotides not matched to a gene: 2. This CDR3 is built from 15 residues. CDR3 coding DNA: TGTGCCAGCAGCTTAGCGGGGACAGTCTCCTACGAGCAGTACTTC. Translating it yields CASSLAGTVSYEQYF.

The chain couples TRBV30 to TRBJ2-7, with a weak D call TRBD2 (6 bases). There are 16 residues in the CDR3. Germline V gives CDR1 GTSNPN, CDR2 SVGIG (reference sequence). The germline V and J ends were trimmed by 2 bases and 4 bases, with 21 bases remaining between them. CDR3 amino acids: CAWSRRGTPRFYEQYF. CDR3 coding DNA: TGTGCCTGGAGTCGCCGCGGGACCCCCCGATTTTACGAGCAGTACTTC.

The rearrangement uses TRBV19 and TRBJ1-2, with D possibly TRBD1 on 6 matching bases. CDR1 is LNHDA and CDR2 is SQIVND in the germline V gene (reference sequence). The length of the CDR3 is 14 residues. The germline V and J ends were trimmed by 5 bases and 2 bases, with 12 bases remaining between them. The CDR3 DNA sequence: TGTGCCAGTAGTGTGCGGACAGCCAACTATGGCTACACCTTC. Translation gives CASSVRTANYGYTF.